This T cell receptor (beta chain) was captured by sequencing in a study of blood T cells in healthy people across ages. Primers used in a second PCR of about 6 to 12 cycles were a sample-barcoded 5' primer and a J-beta primer mix. TCRdb recomputed calls from the 5' RACE reads with MiXCR, one row per CDR3 protein. The repertoire holds hundreds of thousands of distinct CDR3 sequences, with over 40% as singletons. This clonotype is a singleton in its sample. The antigen is undetermined. Study observations and caveats: Samples with more naive T cells showed higher observed beta diversity. Relative to aged donors, long-lived donors carried more naive CD4+ cells and displayed higher diversity. Without sorted subsets, naive and antigen-experienced compartments could not be conclusively compared.

The CDR3 has 19 amino acids. V lost 0 bases and J lost 0; bases outside the gene matches: 11. Germline V gives CDR1 SGHTA, CDR2 FQGNSA. This TCR came from an elderly woman in good health. V is TRBV7-2 and J is TRBJ2-3; 8 bases agree with TRBD1. Sequencing was carried out using blood. For the CDR3, the DNA is TGTGCCAGCAGCTTAGCCCCAGGGGGCGTTTACTCTAGCACAGATACGCAGTATTTT. It encodes CASSLAPGGVYSSTDTQYF. Full variable domain (remainder filled in from reference TRBV7-2 and TRBJ2-3): GAGVSQSPSNKVTEKGKDVELRCDPISGHTALYWYRQSLGQGLEFLIYFQGNSAPDKSGLPSDRFSAERTGGSVSTLTIQRTQQEDSAVYLCASSLAPGGVYSSTDTQYFGPGTRLTVL.